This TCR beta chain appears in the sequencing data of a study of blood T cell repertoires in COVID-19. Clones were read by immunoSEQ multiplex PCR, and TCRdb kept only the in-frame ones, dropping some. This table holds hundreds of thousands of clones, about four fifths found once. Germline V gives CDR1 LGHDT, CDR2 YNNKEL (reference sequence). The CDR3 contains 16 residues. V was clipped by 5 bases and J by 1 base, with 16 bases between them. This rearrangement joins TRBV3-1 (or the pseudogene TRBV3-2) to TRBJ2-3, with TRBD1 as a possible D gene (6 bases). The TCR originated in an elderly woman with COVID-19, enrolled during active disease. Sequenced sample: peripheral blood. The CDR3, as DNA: TGTGCCAGCAGCGCACGAGCTTCAGGGGGCACAGATACGCAGTATTTT. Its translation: CASSARASGGTDTQYF.